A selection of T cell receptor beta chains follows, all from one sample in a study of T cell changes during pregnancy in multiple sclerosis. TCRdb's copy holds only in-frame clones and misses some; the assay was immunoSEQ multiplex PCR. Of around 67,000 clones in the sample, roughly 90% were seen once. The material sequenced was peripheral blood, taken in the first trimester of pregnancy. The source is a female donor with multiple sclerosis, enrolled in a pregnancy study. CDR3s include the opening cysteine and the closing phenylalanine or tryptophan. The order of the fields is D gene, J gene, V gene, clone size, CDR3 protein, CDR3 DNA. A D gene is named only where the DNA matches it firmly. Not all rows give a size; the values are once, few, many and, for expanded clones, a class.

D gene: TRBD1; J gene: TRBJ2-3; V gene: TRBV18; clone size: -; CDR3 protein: CASSRAGRGQDTQYF; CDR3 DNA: TGTGCCAGCTCACGAGCTGGCAGGGGGCAAGATACGCAGTATTTT
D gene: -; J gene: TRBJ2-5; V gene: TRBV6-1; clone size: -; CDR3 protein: CASSESTQGTQYF; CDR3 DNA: TGTGCCAGCAGTGAGAGTACACAGGGGACCCAGTACTTC
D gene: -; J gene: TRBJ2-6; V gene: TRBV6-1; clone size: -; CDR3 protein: CASRQGGSGANVLTF; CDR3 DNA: TGTGCCAGCAGGCAAGGGGGTTCTGGGGCCAACGTCCTGACTTTC
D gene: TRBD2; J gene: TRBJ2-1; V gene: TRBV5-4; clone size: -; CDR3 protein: CASSRRTSGYNEQFF; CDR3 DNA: TGTGCCAGCAGCCGTCGGACTAGCGGTTACAATGAGCAGTTCTTC
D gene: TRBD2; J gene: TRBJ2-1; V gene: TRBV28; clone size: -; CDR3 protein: CASSSFVAGVDNEQFF; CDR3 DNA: TGTGCCAGCAGTTCGTTCGTAGCGGGAGTTGACAATGAGCAGTTCTTC
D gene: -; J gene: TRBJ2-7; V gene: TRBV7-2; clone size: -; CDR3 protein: CASSRDYTYEQYF; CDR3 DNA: TGTGCCAGCAGCCGCGACTATACCTACGAGCAGTACTTC
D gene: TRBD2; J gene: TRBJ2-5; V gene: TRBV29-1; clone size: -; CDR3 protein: CSVEGTSGRIKTQYF; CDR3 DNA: TGCAGCGTTGAAGGGACTAGCGGGAGGATAAAGACCCAGTACTTC
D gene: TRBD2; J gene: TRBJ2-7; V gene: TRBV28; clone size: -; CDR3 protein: CASSLIGSGTSGVQYF; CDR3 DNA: TGTGCCAGCAGTTTAATAGGGTCCGGGACTAGCGGGGTCCAGTACTTC
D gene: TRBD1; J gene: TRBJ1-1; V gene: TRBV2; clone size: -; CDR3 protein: CASRGTGMNTEAFF; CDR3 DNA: TGTGCCAGCAGAGGGACAGGAATGAACACTGAAGCTTTCTTT
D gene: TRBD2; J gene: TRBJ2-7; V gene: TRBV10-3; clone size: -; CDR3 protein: CAIEEGLGYDEQYF; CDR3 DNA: TGTGCCATCGAGGAGGGACTAGGGTACGACGAGCAGTACTTC
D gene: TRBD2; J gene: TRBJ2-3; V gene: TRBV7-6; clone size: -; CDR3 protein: CASSLGTSGGTDTQYF; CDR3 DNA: TGTGCCAGCAGCTTAGGGACTAGCGGGGGAACAGATACGCAGTATTTT
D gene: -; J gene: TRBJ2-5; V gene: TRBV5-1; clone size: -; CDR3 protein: CASSYQVQETQYF; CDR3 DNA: TGCGCCAGCAGCTACCAGGTCCAAGAGACCCAGTACTTC
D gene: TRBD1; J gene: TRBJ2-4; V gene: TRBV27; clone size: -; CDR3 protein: CASSSRDRLAKNIQYF; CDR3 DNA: TGTGCCAGCAGTTCCAGGGACAGGCTAGCCAAAAACATTCAGTACTTC
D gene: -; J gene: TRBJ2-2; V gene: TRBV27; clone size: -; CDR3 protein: CASSQRTVSRSGELFF; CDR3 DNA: TGTGCCAGCAGCCAAAGGACAGTTTCTCGGTCCGGGGAGCTGTTTTTT
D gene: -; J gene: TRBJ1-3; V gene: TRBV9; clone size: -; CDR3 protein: CASSVAQGVSGNTIYF; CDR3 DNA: TGTGCCAGCAGCGTAGCACAGGGAGTTTCTGGAAACACCATATATTTT
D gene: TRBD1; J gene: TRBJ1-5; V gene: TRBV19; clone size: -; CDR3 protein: CASHPSTGANQPQHF; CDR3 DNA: TGTGCCAGCCACCCTTCTACAGGGGCGAATCAGCCCCAGCATTTT
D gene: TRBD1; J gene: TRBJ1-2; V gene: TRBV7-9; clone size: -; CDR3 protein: CASSDSATGGVGYTF; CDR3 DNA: TGTGCCAGCAGTGATAGTGCGACAGGGGGCGTCGGCTACACCTTC
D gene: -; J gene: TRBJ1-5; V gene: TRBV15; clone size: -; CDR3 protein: CATSRVWAGDGNQPQHF; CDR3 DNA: TGTGCCACCAGCAGAGTGTGGGCAGGGGACGGCAATCAGCCCCAGCATTTT
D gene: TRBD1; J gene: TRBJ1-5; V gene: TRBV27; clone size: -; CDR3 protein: CASSTYSGTGRTSNQPQHF; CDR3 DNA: TGTGCCAGCAGCACTTACTCCGGGACAGGCCGGACTAGCAATCAGCCCCAGCATTTT
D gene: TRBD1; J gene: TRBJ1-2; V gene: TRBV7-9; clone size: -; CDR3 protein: CASSRDRDYGYTF; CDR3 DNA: TGTGCCAGCAGCCGAGACAGGGACTATGGCTACACCTTC
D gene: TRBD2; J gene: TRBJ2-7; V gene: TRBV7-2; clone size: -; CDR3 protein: CASSSLAGVSYEQYF; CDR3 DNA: TGTGCCAGCAGCTCCCTAGCGGGAGTCTCCTACGAGCAGTACTTC
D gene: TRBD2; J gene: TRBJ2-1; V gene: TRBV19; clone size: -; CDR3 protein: CASSTLAGLYNEQFF; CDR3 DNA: TGTGCCAGTAGTACACTAGCGGGACTCTACAATGAGCAGTTCTTC
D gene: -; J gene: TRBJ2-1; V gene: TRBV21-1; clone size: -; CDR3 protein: CASRKPLPGLAGPLYNEQFF; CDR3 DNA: TGTGCCAGCAGGAAGCCACTCCCGGGACTAGCGGGTCCCCTATACAATGAGCAGTTCTTC
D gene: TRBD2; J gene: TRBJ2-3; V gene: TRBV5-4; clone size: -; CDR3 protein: CASGGLAGGGRTDTQYF; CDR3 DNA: TGTGCCAGCGGGGGACTAGCGGGAGGCGGGCGCACAGATACGCAGTATTTT
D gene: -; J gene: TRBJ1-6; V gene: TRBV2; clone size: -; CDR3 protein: CASTPVGGSNSPLHF; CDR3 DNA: TGTGCCAGCACCCCAGTGGGGGGATCTAATTCACCCCTCCACTTT
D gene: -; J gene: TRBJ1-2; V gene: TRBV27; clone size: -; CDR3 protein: CASSSFSRDTYGYTF; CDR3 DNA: TGTGCCAGCAGTTCATTTTCCCGGGATACCTATGGCTACACCTTC
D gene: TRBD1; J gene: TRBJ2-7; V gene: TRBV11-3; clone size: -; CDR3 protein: CASRGSGTDTYEQYF; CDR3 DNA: TGTGCCAGCAGGGGCTCCGGGACAGACACCTACGAGCAGTACTTC
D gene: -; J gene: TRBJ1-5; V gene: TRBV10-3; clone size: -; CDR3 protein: CAISDASTRNQPQHF; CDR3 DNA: TGTGCCATCAGTGACGCGTCTACTAGGAATCAGCCCCAGCATTTT
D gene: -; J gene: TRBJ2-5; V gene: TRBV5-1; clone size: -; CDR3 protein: CASSVDEGTQYF; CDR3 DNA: TGCGCCAGCAGCGTGGACGAGGGGACCCAGTACTTC
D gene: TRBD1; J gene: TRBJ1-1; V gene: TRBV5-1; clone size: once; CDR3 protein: CASSFRDRAEAFF; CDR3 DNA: TGCGCCAGCAGCTTCCGGGACAGGGCCGAGGCTTTCTTT
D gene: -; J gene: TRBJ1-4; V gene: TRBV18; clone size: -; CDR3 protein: CASSPRGPATNEKLFF; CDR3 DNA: TGTGCCAGCTCACCACGAGGGCCGGCAACTAATGAAAAACTGTTTTTT